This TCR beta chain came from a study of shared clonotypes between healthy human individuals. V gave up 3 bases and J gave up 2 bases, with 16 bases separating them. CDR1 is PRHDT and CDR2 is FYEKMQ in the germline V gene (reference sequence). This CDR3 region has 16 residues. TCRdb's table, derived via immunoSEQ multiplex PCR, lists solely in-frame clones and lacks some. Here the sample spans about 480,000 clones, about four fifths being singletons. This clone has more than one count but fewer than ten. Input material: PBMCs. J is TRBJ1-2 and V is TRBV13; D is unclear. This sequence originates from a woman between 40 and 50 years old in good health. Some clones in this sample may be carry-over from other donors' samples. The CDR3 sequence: CASSFTRVLKNYGYTF. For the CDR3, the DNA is TGTGCCAGCAGCTTTACCCGGGTCCTTAAGAACTATGGCTACACCTTC.